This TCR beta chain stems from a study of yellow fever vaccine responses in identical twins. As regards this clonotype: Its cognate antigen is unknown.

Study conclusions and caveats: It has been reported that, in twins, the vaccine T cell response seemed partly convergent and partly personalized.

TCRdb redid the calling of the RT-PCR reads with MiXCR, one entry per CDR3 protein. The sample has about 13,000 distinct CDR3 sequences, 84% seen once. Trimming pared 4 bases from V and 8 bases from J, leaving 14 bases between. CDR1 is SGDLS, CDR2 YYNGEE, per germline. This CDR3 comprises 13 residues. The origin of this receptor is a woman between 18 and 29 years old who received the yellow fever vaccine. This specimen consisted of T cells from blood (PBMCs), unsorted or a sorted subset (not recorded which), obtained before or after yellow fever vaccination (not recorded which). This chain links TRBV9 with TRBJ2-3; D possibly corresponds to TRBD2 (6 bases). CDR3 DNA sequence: TGTGCCAGCAGCACCATACTCGGGGGTACGCAGTATTTT. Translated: CASSTILGGTQYF.